The clone carrying this T cell receptor (beta chain) was counted between two and nine times. The sample belongs to a study of blood T cells in healthy people across ages. The CDR3 loop spans 16 amino acids. V shed 0 bases and J shed 2 bases, with 17 bases lying between them. Germline V gene data show CDR1 as SQVTM and CDR2 as ANQGSEA. Using a J-beta primer mix together with a sample-barcoded 5' primer, a second PCR was run for roughly 6 to 12 cycles. TCRdb independently ran MiXCR on the 5' RACE reads; one entry per CDR3 protein. The data show around 900,000 distinct CDR3 sequences, with roughly 51% seen just once and about 22% held by the top ten.

Sequencing used blood. This sequence originates from a woman aged 55-69 years in good health. The rearrangement joins TRBV29-1 to TRBJ2-7, with D perhaps being TRBD1 or TRBD2 (5 bases each). For the CDR3, the DNA is TGCAGCGTTGAAGATCCCCTCTGGGACGAAACCTACGAGCAGTACTTC. It is translated as CSVEDPLWDETYEQYF.